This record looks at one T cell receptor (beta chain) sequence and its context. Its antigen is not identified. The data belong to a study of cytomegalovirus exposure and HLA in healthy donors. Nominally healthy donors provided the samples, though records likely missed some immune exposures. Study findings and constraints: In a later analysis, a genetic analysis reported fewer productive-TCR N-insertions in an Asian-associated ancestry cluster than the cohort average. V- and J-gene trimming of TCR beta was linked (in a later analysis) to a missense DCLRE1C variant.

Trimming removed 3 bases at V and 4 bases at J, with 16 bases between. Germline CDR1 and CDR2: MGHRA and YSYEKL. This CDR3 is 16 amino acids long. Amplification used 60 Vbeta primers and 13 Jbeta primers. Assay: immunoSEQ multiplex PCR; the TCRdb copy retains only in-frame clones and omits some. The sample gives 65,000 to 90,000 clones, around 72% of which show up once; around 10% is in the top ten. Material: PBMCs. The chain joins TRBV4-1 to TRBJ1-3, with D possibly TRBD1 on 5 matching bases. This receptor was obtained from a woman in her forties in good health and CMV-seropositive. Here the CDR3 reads CASSQVWTPLGNTIYF. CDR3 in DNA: TGCGCCAGCAGCCAGGTGTGGACACCGCTCGGAAACACCATATATTTT.